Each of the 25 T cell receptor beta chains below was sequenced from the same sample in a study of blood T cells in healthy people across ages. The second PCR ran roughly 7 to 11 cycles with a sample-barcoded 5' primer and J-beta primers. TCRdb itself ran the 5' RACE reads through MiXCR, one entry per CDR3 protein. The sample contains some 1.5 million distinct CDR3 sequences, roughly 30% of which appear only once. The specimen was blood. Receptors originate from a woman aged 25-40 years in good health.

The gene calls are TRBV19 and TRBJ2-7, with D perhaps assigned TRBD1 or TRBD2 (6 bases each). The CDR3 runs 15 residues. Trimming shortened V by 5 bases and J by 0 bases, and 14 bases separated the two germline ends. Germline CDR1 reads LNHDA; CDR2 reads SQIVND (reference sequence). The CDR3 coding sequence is TGTGCCAGTAGTTTTACAGGAGGGGGCTCCTACGAGCAGTACTTC. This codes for CASSFTGGGSYEQYF.

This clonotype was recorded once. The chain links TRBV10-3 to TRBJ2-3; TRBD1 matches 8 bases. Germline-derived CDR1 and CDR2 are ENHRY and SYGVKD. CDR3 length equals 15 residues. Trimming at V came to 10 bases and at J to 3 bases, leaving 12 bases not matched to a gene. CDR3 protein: CATTDGTGLTDTQYF. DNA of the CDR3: TGTGCCACCACCGACGGGACAGGACTAACAGATACGCAGTATTTT.

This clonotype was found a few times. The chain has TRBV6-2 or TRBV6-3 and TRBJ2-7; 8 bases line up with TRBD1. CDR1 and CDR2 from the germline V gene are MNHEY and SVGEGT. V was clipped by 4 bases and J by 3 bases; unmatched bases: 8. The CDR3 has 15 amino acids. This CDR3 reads CASSSKTGVLYEQYF. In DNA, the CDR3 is TGTGCCAGCAGTTCCAAGACAGGGGTTCTCTACGAGCAGTACTTC.

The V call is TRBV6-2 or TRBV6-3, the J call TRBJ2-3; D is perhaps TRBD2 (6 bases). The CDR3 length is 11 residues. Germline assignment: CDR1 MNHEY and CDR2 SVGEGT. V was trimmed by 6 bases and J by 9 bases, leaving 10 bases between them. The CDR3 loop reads CASRRDSTQYF. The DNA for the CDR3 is TGTGCCAGCAGGCGGGACTCGACGCAGTATTTT.

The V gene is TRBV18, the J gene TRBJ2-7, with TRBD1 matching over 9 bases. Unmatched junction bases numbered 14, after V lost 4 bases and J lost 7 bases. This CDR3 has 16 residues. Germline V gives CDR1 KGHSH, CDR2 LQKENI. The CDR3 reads CASSRGWDREVNEQYF. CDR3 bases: TGTGCCAGCTCACGGGGCTGGGACAGGGAGGTCAATGAGCAGTACTTC.

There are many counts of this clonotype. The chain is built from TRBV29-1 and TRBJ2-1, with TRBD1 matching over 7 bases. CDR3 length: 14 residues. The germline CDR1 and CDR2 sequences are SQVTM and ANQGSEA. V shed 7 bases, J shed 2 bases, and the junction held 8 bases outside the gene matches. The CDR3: CSELPGTAYNEQFF. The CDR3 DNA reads TGCAGCGAACTCCCCGGGACAGCCTACAATGAGCAGTTCTTC.

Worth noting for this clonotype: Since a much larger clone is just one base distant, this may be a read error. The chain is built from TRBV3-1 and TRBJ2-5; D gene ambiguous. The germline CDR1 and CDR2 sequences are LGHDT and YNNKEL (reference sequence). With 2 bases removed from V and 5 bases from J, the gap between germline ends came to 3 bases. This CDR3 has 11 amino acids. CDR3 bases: TGTGCCAGCAGCCAATTTGAGACCCAGTACTTC. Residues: CASSQFETQYF.

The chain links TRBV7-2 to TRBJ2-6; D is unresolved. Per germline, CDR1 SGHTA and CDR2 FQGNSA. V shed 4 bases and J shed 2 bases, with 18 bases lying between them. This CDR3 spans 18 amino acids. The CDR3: CASSSPGSAVPGANVLTF. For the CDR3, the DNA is TGTGCCAGCAGCTCCCCGGGTAGTGCCGTACCTGGGGCCAACGTCCTGACTTTC.

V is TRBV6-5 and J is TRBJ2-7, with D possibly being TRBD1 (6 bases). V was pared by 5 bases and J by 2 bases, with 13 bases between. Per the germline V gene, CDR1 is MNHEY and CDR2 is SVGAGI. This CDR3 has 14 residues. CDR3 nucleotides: TGTGCCAGCAGTGCTTTGGACAGTCCCTACGAGCAGTACTTC. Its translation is CASSALDSPYEQYF.

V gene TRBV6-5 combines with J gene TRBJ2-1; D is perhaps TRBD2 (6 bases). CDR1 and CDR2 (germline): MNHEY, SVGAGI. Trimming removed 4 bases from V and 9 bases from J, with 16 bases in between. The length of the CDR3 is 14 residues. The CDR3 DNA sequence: TGTGCCAGCAGTTGCTCACGGGGGACTGGTGAGCAGTTCTTC. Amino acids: CASSCSRGTGEQFF.

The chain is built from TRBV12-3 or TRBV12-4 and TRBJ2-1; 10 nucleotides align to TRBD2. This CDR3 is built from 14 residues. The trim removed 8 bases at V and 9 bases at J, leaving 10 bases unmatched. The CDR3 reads CASLWGSGRPEQFF. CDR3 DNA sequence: TGTGCCAGCCTCTGGGGTAGCGGGAGGCCTGAGCAGTTCTTC.

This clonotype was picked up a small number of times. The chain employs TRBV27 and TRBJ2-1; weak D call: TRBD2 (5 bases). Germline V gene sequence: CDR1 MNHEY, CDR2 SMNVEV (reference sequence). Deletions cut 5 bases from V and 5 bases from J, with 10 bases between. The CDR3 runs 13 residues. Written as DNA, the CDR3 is TGTGCCAGCAGTACGGGGTTGGACAATGAGCAGTTCTTC. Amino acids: CASSTGLDNEQFF.

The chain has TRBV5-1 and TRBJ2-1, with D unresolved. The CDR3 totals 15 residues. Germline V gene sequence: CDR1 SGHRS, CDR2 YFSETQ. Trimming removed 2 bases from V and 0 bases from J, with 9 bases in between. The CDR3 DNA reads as TGCGCCAGCAGCTTCACGAGTGTCTCCTACAATGAGCAGTTCTTC. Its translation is CASSFTSVSYNEQFF. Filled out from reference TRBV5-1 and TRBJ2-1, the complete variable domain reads KAGVTQTPRYLIKTRGQQVTLSCSPISGHRSVSWYQQTPGQGLQFLFEYFSETQRNKGNFPGRFSGRQFSNSRSEMNVSTLELGDSALYLCASSFTSVSYNEQFFGPGTRLTVL.

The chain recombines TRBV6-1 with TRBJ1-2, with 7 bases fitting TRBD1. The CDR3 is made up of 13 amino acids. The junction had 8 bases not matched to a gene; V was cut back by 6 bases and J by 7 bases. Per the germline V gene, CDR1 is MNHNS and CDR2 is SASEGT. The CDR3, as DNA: TGTGCCAGCAGCCACGACAGGGTCGGTGGCTACACCTTC. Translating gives CASSHDRVGGYTF.

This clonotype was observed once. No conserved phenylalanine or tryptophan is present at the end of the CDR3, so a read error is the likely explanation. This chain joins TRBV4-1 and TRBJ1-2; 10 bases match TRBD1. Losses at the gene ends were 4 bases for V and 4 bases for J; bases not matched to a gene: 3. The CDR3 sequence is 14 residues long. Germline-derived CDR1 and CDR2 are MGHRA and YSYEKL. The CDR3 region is CASSRGQGTYGYTC. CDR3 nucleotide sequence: TGCGCCAGCAGCCGGGGACAGGGGACCTATGGCTACACCTGC.

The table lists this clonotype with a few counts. In nucleotides, the CDR3 is TGCGCCAGCAGCCAAGGGAGGGGCCAACAGAAAGCCGGGGAGCTGTTTTTT. Translation: CASSQGRGQQKAGELFF. The genes are TRBV4-1 and TRBJ2-2; D might be TRBD2 (6 bases). Germline CDR1 reads MGHRA; CDR2 reads YSYEKL. CDR3 length: 17 amino acids. The germline V and J ends were trimmed by 1 base and 6 bases, with 18 bases remaining between them.

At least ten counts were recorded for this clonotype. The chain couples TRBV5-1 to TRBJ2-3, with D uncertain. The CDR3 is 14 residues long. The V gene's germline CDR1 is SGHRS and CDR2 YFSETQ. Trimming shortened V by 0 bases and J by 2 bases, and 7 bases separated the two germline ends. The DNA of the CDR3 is TGCGCCAGCAGCTTGGTGGTAGACACAGATACGCAGTATTTT. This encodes CASSLVVDTDTQYF.

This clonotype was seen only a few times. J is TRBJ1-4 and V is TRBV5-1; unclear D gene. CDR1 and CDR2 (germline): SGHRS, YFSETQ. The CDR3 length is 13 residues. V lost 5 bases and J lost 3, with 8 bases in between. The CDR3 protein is CASSWTSNEKLFF. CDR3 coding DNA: TGCGCCAGCAGTTGGACCTCTAATGAAAAACTGTTTTTT.

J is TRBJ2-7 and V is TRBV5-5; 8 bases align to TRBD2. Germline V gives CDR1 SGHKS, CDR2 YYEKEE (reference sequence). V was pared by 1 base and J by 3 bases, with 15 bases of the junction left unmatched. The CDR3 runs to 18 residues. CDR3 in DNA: TGTGCCAGCAGCTTGAGGTTGTCAAGCGGGAGCCGGGGCTACGAGCAGTACTTC. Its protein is CASSLRLSSGSRGYEQYF.

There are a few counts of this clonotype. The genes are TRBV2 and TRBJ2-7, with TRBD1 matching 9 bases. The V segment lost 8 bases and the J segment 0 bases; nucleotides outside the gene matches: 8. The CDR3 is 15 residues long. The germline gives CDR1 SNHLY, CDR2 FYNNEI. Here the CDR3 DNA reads TGTGCCAGCTCTCCGGACAGGGGAGCCTCCTACGAGCAGTACTTC. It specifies CASSPDRGASYEQYF.

The CDR3 bases are TGCAGCGCAGATACAGGGGAGGTGAACACTGAAGCTTTCTTT. It specifies CSADTGEVNTEAFF. The chain uses TRBV29-1 and TRBJ1-1, with 7 bases that match TRBD1. Unmatched junction bases numbered 8, after V lost 7 bases and J lost 0 bases. The germline V gene encodes CDR1 SQVTM and CDR2 ANQGSEA. This CDR3 region has 14 residues.

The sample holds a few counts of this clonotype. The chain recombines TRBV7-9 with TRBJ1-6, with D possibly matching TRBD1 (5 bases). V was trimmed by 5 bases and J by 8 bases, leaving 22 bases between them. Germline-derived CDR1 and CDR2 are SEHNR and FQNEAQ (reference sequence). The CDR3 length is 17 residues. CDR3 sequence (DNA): TGTGCCAGCAGCCCAGGCGGGACCAGAGGGCCCTATTCACCCCTCCACTTT. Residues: CASSPGGTRGPYSPLHF.

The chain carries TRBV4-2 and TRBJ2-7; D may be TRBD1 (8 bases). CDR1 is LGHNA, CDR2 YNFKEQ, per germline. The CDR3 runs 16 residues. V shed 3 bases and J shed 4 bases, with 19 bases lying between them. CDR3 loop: CASSHGMDREGYEQYF. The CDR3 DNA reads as TGTGCCAGCAGCCATGGGATGGACAGGGAGGGTTACGAGCAGTACTTC.

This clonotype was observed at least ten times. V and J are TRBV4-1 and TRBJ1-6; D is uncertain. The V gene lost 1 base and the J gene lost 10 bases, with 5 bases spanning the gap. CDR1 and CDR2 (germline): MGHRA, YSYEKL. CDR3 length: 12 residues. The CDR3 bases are TGCGCCAGCAGCCAAGGTGACTCACCCCTCCACTTT. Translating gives CASSQGDSPLHF.

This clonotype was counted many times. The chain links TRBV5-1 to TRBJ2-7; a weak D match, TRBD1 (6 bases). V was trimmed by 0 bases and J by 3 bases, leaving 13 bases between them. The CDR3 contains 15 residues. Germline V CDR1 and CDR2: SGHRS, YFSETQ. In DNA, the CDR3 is TGCGCCAGCAGCTTGGCCGGGCAGGGGTTCTACGAGCAGTACTTC. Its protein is CASSLAGQGFYEQYF.